The 10 T cell receptor beta chains listed next were all sequenced from one sample in a study of blood T cell repertoires in COVID-19. The method was immunoSEQ multiplex PCR; TCRdb's version includes in-frame clones alone and lacks a portion of them. This table holds roughly 150,000 clones, around 84% found once. The sequenced material came from PBMCs or T cells enriched from blood (not recorded which). The receptors were sampled from a man in his fifties who had recovered from COVID-19.

This clone has just one count. The J gene is TRBJ2-7, the V gene TRBV25-1, with 12 bases that match TRBD2. The CDR3 runs to 15 residues. CDR1 and CDR2 (germline): MGHDK, SYGVNS. After removal of 5 bases from V and 0 bases from J, the junction contained 2 bases not matched to a gene. The CDR3 region is CASSTSGGSSYEQYF. CDR3 in DNA: TGTGCCAGCAGTACTAGCGGGGGGTCCTCCTACGAGCAGTACTTC.

The chain employs TRBV7-9 and TRBJ2-3, with TRBD2 identical over 8 bases. Unmatched junction bases numbered 11, after V lost 3 bases and J lost 6 bases. There are 16 residues in the CDR3. Germline lookup yields CDR1 SEHNR and CDR2 FQNEAQ (reference sequence). The CDR3 DNA reads as TGTGCCAGCAGCTTCCCCCCCGGGACTAGTCTCGATACGCAGTATTTT. Its protein product is CASSFPPGTSLDTQYF.

This chain joins TRBV3-1 (or the pseudogene TRBV3-2) and TRBJ2-3; 9 positions match TRBD2. CDR3 length equals 16 residues. V trimming: 4 bases; J trimming: 4 bases; junction bases outside the gene matches: 9. Germline V gene data show CDR1 as LGHDT and CDR2 as YNNKEL (reference sequence). The CDR3 DNA sequence: TGTGCCAGCAGCCTTCGAAGCGGGGGGCCCGCAGATACGCAGTATTTT. Protein: CASSLRSGGPADTQYF.

The V call is TRBV3-1 (or the pseudogene TRBV3-2), the J call TRBJ1-6; 8 nucleotides agree with TRBD1. Germline-derived CDR1 and CDR2 are LGHDT and YNNKEL (reference sequence). This CDR3 has 16 residues. The junction had 6 bases not matched to a gene; V was cut back by 2 bases and J by 6 bases. The CDR3 region is CASSQPGQGGNSPLHF. The CDR3 nucleotides read TGTGCCAGCAGCCAACCCGGACAGGGAGGTAATTCACCCCTCCACTTT.

The CDR3 nucleotides are TGTGCCAGCAGCGGCTCGCGGGACCCTTCCTACGAGCAGTACTTC. Amino acids: CASSGSRDPSYEQYF. The J gene is TRBJ2-7, the V gene TRBV9; D perhaps matches TRBD2 (6 bases). The V and J ends lost 3 bases and 1 base respectively, with 14 bases between them. Per the germline V gene, CDR1 is SGDLS and CDR2 is YYNGEE. The CDR3 extends over 15 amino acids.

The J gene is TRBJ2-2, the V gene TRBV9; D is perhaps TRBD2 (6 bases). CDR3 size: 15 residues. Trimming removed 2 bases at V and 2 bases at J, with 10 bases between. Germline CDR1 SGDLS, CDR2 YYNGEE. CDR3 residues: CASSVGGTNTGELFF. The CDR3 nucleotides are TGTGCCAGCAGCGTTGGGGGGACCAACACCGGGGAGCTGTTTTTT.

The chain carries TRBV4-1 and TRBJ2-3; D unresolved. The CDR3 has 15 amino acids. The germline CDR1 and CDR2 sequences are MGHRA and YSYEKL. V was shortened by 1 base and J by 2 bases, with 10 bases between the two germline ends. DNA for the CDR3: TGCGCCAGCAGCCAAGGTGGCATTTACACAGATACGCAGTATTTT. Its protein product is CASSQGGIYTDTQYF.

This clone has just a few counts. The V gene is TRBV3-1 (or the pseudogene TRBV3-2), the J gene TRBJ1-2, with 10 bases that match TRBD1. The CDR3 runs to 15 residues. V lost 1 base to trimming and J lost 8 bases; unmatched junction nucleotides: 7. Germline V lookup: CDR1 LGHDT, CDR2 YNNKEL (reference sequence). For the CDR3, the DNA is TGTGCCAGCAGCCAAGCCCCGGGACAGGGGAGAGGCTACACCTTC. Amino acid sequence: CASSQAPGQGRGYTF.

The gene calls are TRBV18 and TRBJ1-4, with D possibly TRBD1 on 6 matching bases. The CDR3 consists of 14 residues. Germline V CDR1 and CDR2: KGHSH, LQKENI. Trimming shortened V by 2 bases and J by 7 bases, and 11 bases separated the two germline ends. Here the CDR3 DNA reads TGTGCCAGCTCACCAGGACAGTTAGGTGAAAAACTGTTTTTT. Encoded protein: CASSPGQLGEKLFF.

This clone appeared a few times. The chain has TRBV6-5 and TRBJ1-4, with unresolved D. The CDR3 has 16 residues. Germline CDR1 MNHEY, CDR2 SVGAGI. V was shortened by 0 bases and J by 6 bases, with 14 bases between the two germline ends. The DNA for the CDR3 is TGTGCCAGCAGTTACTCGACATCGGGGTTTTATGAAAAACTGTTTTTT. It codes for CASSYSTSGFYEKLFF.